This section outlines one T cell receptor beta chain sequence together with its context. The data derive from a study of T cell responses to AZD1222 COVID-19 vaccine. CDR1 is SQVTM and CDR2 is ANQGSEA in the germline V gene. The V gene lost 5 bases and the J gene lost 6 bases, with 17 bases spanning the gap. The CDR3 length is 14 residues. Measured with immunoSEQ multiplex PCR; TCRdb has only the in-frame clones, and not every one. This sample yields roughly 98,000 clones, of which just over 90% are seen a single time; about an eighth belongs to the top ten. The sequencing used peripheral blood, collected on day 0 of AZD1222 vaccination. The genes are TRBV29-1 and TRBJ2-1; D perhaps matches TRBD2 (5 bases). This sequence was found in an adult in good health. This CDR3 reads CSVSYSAKGNEQFF. CDR3 DNA sequence: TGCAGCGTTTCCTATAGCGCCAAGGGCAATGAGCAGTTCTTC.